A single sample gave rise to the 4 T cell receptor beta chains below, sequenced in a study of blood T cell repertoires in COVID-19. Sequenced by immunoSEQ multiplex PCR; TCRdb stores in-frame clones only, minus some. The sample lists about 220,000 clones; 82% were seen once. The sample consisted of peripheral blood. The receptors derive from an older woman with COVID-19, enrolled during active disease.

This rearrangement joins TRBV19 to TRBJ1-5; D uncertain. The CDR3 loop spans 15 amino acids. Germline CDR1 is LNHDA and CDR2 is SQIVND (reference sequence). Trimming cost V 2 bases and J 7 bases, with 15 bases left between them. The DNA of the CDR3 is TGTGCCAGTAGTATACGTGGACCGGGAGCCCAGCCCCAGCATTTT. Translating gives CASSIRGPGAQPQHF.

The chain couples TRBV6-4 to TRBJ2-3; 15 bases map to TRBD2. Germline lookup yields CDR1 MRHNA and CDR2 SNTAGT. V was clipped by 6 bases and J by 6 bases; unmatched bases: 7. The CDR3 contains 16 residues. In nucleotides, the CDR3 is TGTGCCAGCAGCCTGGGGACTAGCGGGAGGTTTGATACGCAGTATTTT. It specifies CASSLGTSGRFDTQYF.

The chain is built from TRBV28 and TRBJ2-1; 8 bases are shared with TRBD2. There are 14 residues in the CDR3. The ends lost 4 bases at V and 7 bases at J; junction bases unmatched: 6. CDR1 is MDHEN, CDR2 SYDVKM, per germline. CDR3 protein: CASSYTGTRNEQFF. The CDR3 DNA follows: TGTGCCAGCAGTTATACGGGGACTAGAAATGAGCAGTTCTTC.

This rearrangement joins TRBV7-2 to TRBJ2-5; 8 bases fit TRBD2. V lost 5 bases, J lost 5 bases, and 10 bases stayed unmatched. In germline, CDR1 is SGHTA, CDR2 FQGNSA. The CDR3 is made up of 15 amino acids. For the CDR3, the DNA is TGTGCCAGCAGCGATTATGGGACTAGAAGCGAGACCCAGTACTTC. Translation gives CASSDYGTRSETQYF.